This T cell receptor (beta chain) originates from a study of Ad26.COV2.S vaccination and SARS-CoV-2 variants. Study information: Participants got Ad26.COV2.S intramuscularly, once or twice 56 days apart.

About this clone itself: No antigen is known for it.

Looked up from germline, CDR1 is MNHEY and CDR2 is SVGAGI. The ends were cut back, 0 bases at V and 6 bases at J, with 11 bases in the middle. CDR3 length equals 14 residues. The treatment denotes: over 15 received Ad26.COV2.S at low or high dose, single or two shots; about five received placebo; per-sample allocation not given. Sampling occurred on day 63 after the first vaccine or placebo injection. An adult donor aged 18-55 years was enrolled in Boston. Study observations and caveats: TCR breadth and depth analyses may have underestimated total T cell responses.

Sequenced by immunoSEQ multiplex PCR; TCRdb stores in-frame clones only, minus some. Here the sample spans about 280,000 clones, over 75% being singletons. The chain links TRBV6-5 to TRBJ1-1; D unclear. This sequence originates from a person between 18 and 59 years old who received the Ad26.COV2.S COVID-19 vaccine or a placebo. Sequences were derived from peripheral blood, sampled in a trial of Ad26.COV2.S vaccine versus placebo. DNA for the CDR3: TGTGCCAGCAGTTACTCGGCCATCCTCCCTGAAGCTTTCTTT. Translating it yields CASSYSAILPEAFF.